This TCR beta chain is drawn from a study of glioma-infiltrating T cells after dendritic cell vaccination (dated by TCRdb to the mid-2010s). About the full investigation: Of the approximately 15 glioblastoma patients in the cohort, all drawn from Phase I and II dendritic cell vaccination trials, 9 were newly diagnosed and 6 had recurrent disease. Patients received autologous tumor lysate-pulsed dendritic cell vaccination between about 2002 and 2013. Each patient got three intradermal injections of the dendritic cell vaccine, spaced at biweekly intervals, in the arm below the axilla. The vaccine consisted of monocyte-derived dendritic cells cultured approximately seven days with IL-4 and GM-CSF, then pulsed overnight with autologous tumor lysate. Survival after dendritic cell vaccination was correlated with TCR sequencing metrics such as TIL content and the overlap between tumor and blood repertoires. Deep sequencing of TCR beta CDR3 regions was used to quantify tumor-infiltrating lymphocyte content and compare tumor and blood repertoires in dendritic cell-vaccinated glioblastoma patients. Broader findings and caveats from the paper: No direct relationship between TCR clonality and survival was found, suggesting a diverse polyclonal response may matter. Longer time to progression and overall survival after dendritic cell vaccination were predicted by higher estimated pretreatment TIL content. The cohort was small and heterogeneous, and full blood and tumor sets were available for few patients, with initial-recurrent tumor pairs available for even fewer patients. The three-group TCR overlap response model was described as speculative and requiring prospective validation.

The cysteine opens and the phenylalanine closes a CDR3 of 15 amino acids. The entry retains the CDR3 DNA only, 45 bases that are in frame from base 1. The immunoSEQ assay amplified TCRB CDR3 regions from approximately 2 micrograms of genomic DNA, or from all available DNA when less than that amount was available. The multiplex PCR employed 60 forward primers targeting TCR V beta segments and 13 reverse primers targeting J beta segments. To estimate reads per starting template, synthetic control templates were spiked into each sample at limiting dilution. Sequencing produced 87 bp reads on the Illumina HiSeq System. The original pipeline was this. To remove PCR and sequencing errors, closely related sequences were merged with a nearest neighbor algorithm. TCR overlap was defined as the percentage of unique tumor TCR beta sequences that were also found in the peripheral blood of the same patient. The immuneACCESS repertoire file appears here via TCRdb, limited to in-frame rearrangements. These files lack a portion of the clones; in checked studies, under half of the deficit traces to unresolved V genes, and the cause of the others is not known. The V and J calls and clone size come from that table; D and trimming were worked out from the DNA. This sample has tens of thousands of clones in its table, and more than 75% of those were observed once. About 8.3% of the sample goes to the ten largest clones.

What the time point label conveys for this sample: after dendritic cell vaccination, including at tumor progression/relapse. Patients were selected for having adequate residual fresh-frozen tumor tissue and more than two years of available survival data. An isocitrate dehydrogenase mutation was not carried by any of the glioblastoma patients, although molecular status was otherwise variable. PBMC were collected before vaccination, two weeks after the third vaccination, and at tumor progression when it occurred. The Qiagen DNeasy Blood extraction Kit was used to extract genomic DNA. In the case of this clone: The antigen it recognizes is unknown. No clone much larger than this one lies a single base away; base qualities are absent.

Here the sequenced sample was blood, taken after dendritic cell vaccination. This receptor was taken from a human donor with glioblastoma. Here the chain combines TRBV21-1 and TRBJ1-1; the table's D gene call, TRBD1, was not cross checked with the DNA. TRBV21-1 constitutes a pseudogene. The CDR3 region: CASSKAATENTEAFF. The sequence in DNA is TGTGCCAGCAGCAAAGCTGCGACAGAGAACACTGAAGCTTTCTTT.